The 17 T cell receptor beta chains given below trace back to one sample, sequenced in a study of blood T cell repertoires in COVID-19. Using immunoSEQ multiplex PCR, the repertoire was profiled, and TCRdb retains in-frame clones only, with some absent. The sample includes some 270,000 clones, around nine tenths seen only once; the top ten take 1.5% to 2%. The sample taken for sequencing was peripheral blood. These receptors were taken from an older woman who had recovered from COVID-19.

This clone has just a few counts. Here the CDR3 DNA reads TGTGCCAGCAGCTTATTCCAGGGACAATACTCCAATCAGCCCCAGCATTTT. As protein: CASSLFQGQYSNQPQHF. The rearrangement links TRBV5-6 to TRBJ1-5; possibly TRBD1 for D (6 bases). Trimming removed 2 bases from V and 3 bases from J, with 18 bases in between. This CDR3 is 17 amino acids long. Germline CDR1 and CDR2: SGHDT and YYEEEE. Combining the CDR3 with reference TRBV5-6 and TRBJ1-5 gives the whole variable domain DAGVTQSPTHLIKTRGQQVTLRCSPKSGHDTVSWYQQALGQGPQFIFQYYEEEERQRGNFPDRFSGHQFPNYSSELNVNALLLGDSALYLCASSLFQGQYSNQPQHFGDGTRLSIL.

As DNA, the CDR3 is TGTGCCAGCAGCTTAGAGTGGGCAGGCTACACCTTC. Translation gives CASSLEWAGYTF. V gene TRBV7-9 combines with J gene TRBJ1-2; no reliable D call. The CDR3 loop spans 12 amino acids. V lost 1 base and J 8 bases, leaving 8 bases between the germline ends. Germline assignment: CDR1 SEHNR and CDR2 FQNEAQ (reference sequence). The variable domain in full, completed from reference TRBV7-9 and TRBJ1-2, reads DTGVSQNPRHKITKRGQNVTFRCDPISEHNRLYWYRQTLGQGPEFLTYFQNEAQLEKSRLLSDRFSAERPKGSFSTLEIQRTEQGDSAMYLCASSLEWAGYTFGSGTRLTVV.

V is TRBV28 and J is TRBJ2-7; TRBD1 aligns across 7 bases. V lost 7 bases and J lost 9; bases outside the gene matches: 15. The V gene's germline CDR1 is MDHEN and CDR2 SYDVKM. The length of the CDR3 is 14 residues. CDR3 loop: CASNSPGQFPLQYF. CDR3 sequence (DNA): TGTGCCAGCAACTCACCGGGACAGTTTCCGTTGCAGTACTTC.

Worth noting for this clone: The same CDR3 also results from other DNA sequences found in this sample. The chain combines TRBV7-2 with TRBJ2-3; weak D call: TRBD1 (6 bases). V gave up 1 base and J gave up 0 bases, with 8 bases separating them. Germline CDR1 and CDR2: SGHTA and FQGNSA. The CDR3 has 15 residues. CDR3 protein: CASSLEGVSTDTQYF. In DNA form, the CDR3 reads TGTGCCAGCAGCTTAGAGGGGGTGAGCACAGATACGCAGTATTTT.

The chain uses TRBV20-1 and TRBJ2-1, with 13 bases that match TRBD2. From germline, CDR1 is DFQATT and CDR2 SNEGSKA (reference sequence). The CDR3 is 17 amino acids. Trimming at V came to 3 bases and at J to 4 bases, leaving 9 bases not matched to a gene. CDR3 sequence reads: CSASPLPLAGGYNEQFF. CDR3 coding DNA: TGCAGTGCTAGTCCCCTTCCACTAGCGGGGGGGTACAATGAGCAGTTCTTC.

This chain joins TRBV5-1 and TRBJ2-3; the match to TRBD2 covers 8 bases. The CDR3 totals 15 residues. The V segment lost 1 base and the J segment 2 bases; nucleotides outside the gene matches: 3. Germline V gene lookup returns CDR1 SGHRS and CDR2 YFSETQ. The CDR3 loop reads CASSLPGGYTDTQYF. The CDR3 DNA is TGCGCCAGCAGCTTGCCGGGGGGGTACACAGATACGCAGTATTTT.

This sequence joins TRBV7-2 and TRBJ2-3; D possibly corresponds to TRBD2 (6 bases). The CDR3 runs 15 residues. V gave up 1 base and J gave up 1 base, with 9 bases separating them. Germline CDR1 is SGHTA and CDR2 is FQGNSA. This chain's CDR3 is CASSLVSGGTDTQYF. Written as DNA, the CDR3 is TGTGCCAGCAGCTTAGTATCGGGGGGCACAGATACGCAGTATTTT.

The V gene is TRBV20-1, the J gene TRBJ2-5; possible D gene TRBD1, 6 bases. Per germline, CDR1 DFQATT and CDR2 SNEGSKA (reference sequence). The CDR3 sequence is 11 residues long. V lost 6 bases and J lost 5, with 10 bases in between. Here the CDR3 reads CSARRGETQYF. CDR3 DNA: TGCAGTGCCAGAAGGGGGGAGACCCAGTACTTC.

The chain recombines TRBV19 with TRBJ2-4; D is undetermined. V lost 8 bases to trimming and J lost 2 bases, with 10 bases between them. Germline CDR1 LNHDA, CDR2 SQIVND (reference sequence). The CDR3 contains 13 residues. The CDR3 nucleotides are TGTGCCAGTGGCGGTAGCACCAAAAACATTCAGTACTTC. Residues: CASGGSTKNIQYF.

This chain joins TRBV2 and TRBJ2-3, with 11 bases aligning to TRBD2. This CDR3 is built from 16 residues. Germline CDR1 and CDR2: SNHLY and FYNNEI. The J segment lost 0 bases and the V segment lost 4 bases, leaving 3 bases of the junction unmatched. CDR3 region: CASSVAGGPSTDTQYF. For the CDR3, the DNA is TGTGCCAGCAGTGTAGCGGGGGGGCCCAGCACAGATACGCAGTATTTT.

The genes are TRBV28 and TRBJ2-5; 7 bases map to TRBD1. CDR1 and CDR2 (germline): MDHEN, SYDVKM. Trimming at V came to 8 bases and at J to 5 bases, leaving 2 bases not matched to a gene. CDR3 length equals 11 residues. DNA of the CDR3: TGTGCCAGCCAGGGGGTGGAGACCCAGTACTTC. Translating gives CASQGVETQYF.

This clone has just one count. Other DNA sequences in the same sample also yield this CDR3. This chain links TRBV27 with TRBJ2-4; 7 nucleotides agree with TRBD1. The CDR3 is 14 amino acids. V shed 5 bases and J 1 base; nucleotides not matched to a gene: 2. Looked up from germline, CDR1 is MNHEY and CDR2 is SMNVEV (reference sequence). CDR3 sequence (DNA): TGTGCCAGCAGTCTACAGGGGGCCAAAAACATTCAGTACTTC. It encodes CASSLQGAKNIQYF.

The gene calls are TRBV5-6 and TRBJ2-5; TRBD2 might be the D (5 bases). Trimming cost V 4 bases and J 7 bases, with 11 bases left between them. The CDR3 loop spans 12 amino acids. CDR1 and CDR2 (germline): SGHDT, YYEEEE. CDR3 sequence: CASSQTRSTQYF. Here the CDR3 DNA reads TGTGCCAGCAGCCAAACTAGGTCGACCCAGTACTTC.

J is TRBJ1-5 and V is TRBV11-2; D might be TRBD1 (5 bases). The CDR3 contains 15 residues. Germline V gives CDR1 SGHAT, CDR2 FQNNGV. V was pared by 5 bases and J by 6 bases, with 17 bases between. The CDR3 region is CASSDQGVGSQPQHF. The CDR3 DNA reads TGTGCCAGCAGCGACCAAGGGGTAGGTAGTCAGCCCCAGCATTTT. Supplemented by reference TRBV11-2 and TRBJ1-5, the full variable domain reads EAGVAQSPRYKIIEKRQSVAFWCNPISGHATLYWYQQILGQGPKLLIQFQNNGVVDDSQLPKDRFSAERLKGVDSTLKIQPAKLEDSAVYLCASSDQGVGSQPQHFGDGTRLSIL.

This chain connects TRBV7-8 to TRBJ2-3; TRBD2 is a possible D gene (6 bases). CDR1 SGHVS and CDR2 FQNEAQ come from the germline V gene. CDR3 size: 15 residues. With 0 bases removed from V and 3 bases from J, the gap between germline ends came to 10 bases. Here the CDR3 reads CASSLAGGVTDTQYF. CDR3 DNA sequence: TGTGCCAGCAGCTTAGCGGGGGGAGTTACAGATACGCAGTATTTT.

V is TRBV19 and J is TRBJ1-4; D remains unclear. Trimming shortened V by 4 bases and J by 8 bases, and 14 bases separated the two germline ends. The germline V gene encodes CDR1 LNHDA and CDR2 SQIVND (reference sequence). CDR3 length equals 14 residues. The CDR3, as DNA: TGTGCCAGTAGTACCCAAGCTCGGGTCGAAAAACTGTTTTTT. Protein sequence: CASSTQARVEKLFF.

The chain uses TRBV5-4 and TRBJ2-3; 10 positions agree with TRBD2. Germline CDR1 and CDR2: SGHNT and YYREEE (reference sequence). V was pared by 3 bases and J by 1 base, with 5 bases of the junction left unmatched. The CDR3 consists of 16 residues. The chain's CDR3 is CASSSLLAGGTDTQYF. The CDR3 bases are TGTGCCAGCAGCTCCCTCCTAGCGGGGGGCACAGATACGCAGTATTTT.